This T cell receptor (beta chain) was documented in a study of CXCR3-negative and CXCR3-positive naive CD8 T cells. Study outcomes and limitations: Memory cells diverged, while naive CXCR3-positive and CXCR3-negative cells had similar TRBV-TRBJ usage. Both naive subsets showed comparably high diversity, and memory CD8+ cells showed much lower diversity. Higher TRB CDR3 hydrophobicity marked CXCR3-positive naive cells relative to CXCR3-negative naive cells.

Germline CDR1 and CDR2: WNHNN and SYGVQD (reference sequence). The CDR3 sequence is 17 residues long. Carrying UMI labels, the TRB cDNA libraries were prepared through 5' RACE. TCRdb re-called the 5' RACE reads; one entry per CDR3 protein, DNA not given. The table lists some 140,000 distinct CDR3 sequences, with under 0.5% in the top ten. Remarks on this clonotype: Its antigen is still unknown.

The rearrangement links TRBV10-1 to TRBJ2-1; absent DNA, TCRdb's TRBD1 call cannot be checked. The source is a human donor in good health. Some clones in this sample may be carry-over from other donors' samples. Sequencing input: naive CXCR3+ CD8+ T cells from blood. Subset noted: CD45RO-CCR7+CD27+CD95- naive CD8+ T cells expressing CXCR3 (TNR3+). This chain's CDR3 is CASSDPLSGGGYNERFF.